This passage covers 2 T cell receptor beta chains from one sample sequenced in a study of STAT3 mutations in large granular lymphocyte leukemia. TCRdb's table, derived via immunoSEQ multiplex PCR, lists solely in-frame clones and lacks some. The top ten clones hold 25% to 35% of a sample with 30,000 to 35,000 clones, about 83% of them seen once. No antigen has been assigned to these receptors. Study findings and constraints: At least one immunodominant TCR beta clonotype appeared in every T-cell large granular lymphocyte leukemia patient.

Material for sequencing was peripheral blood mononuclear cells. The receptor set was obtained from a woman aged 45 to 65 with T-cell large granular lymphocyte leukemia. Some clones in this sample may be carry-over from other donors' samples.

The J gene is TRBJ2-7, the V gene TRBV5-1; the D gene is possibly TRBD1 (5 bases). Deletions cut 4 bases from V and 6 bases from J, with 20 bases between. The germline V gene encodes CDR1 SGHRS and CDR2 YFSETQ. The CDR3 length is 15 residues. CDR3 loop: CASSPEGVDFPEQYF. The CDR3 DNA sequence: TGCGCCAGCAGCCCCGAAGGGGTAGACTTCCCCGAGCAGTACTTC.

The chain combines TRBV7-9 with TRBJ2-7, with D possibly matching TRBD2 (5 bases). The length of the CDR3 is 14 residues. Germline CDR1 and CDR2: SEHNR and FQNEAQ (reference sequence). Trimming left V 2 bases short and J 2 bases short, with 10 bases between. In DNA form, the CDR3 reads TGTGCCAGCAGCTTAACGGGATCAACCTACGAGCAGTACTTC. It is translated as CASSLTGSTYEQYF.